This TCR beta chain was retrieved from a study of blood T cell repertoires in COVID-19. Study-level background: Nucleic acid was either cDNA or gDNA, and it came from T cells, B-cell-depleted T cells, or PBMCs.

Repertoires were generated with immunoSEQ multiplex PCR, while TCRdb's copy carries only in-frame clones and drops some. Among roughly 190,000 clones listed, 84% were seen once. CDR3 length: 13 amino acids. Germline CDR1 reads SGHRS; CDR2 reads YFSETQ. Deletions cut 3 bases from V and 3 bases from J, with 10 bases between. The sequenced material came from peripheral blood. This receptor was taken from a woman aged 70-85 years with COVID-19, enrolled during active disease. The V and J genes are TRBV5-1 and TRBJ2-7, with D possibly being TRBD1 (5 bases). The CDR3 sequence: CASSSGSYYEQYF. DNA for the CDR3: TGCGCCAGCAGCTCAGGGTCTTACTACGAGCAGTACTTC.